The 5 T cell receptor beta chains below come from one sample, sequenced in a study of human T cells and chemical hapten exposure. Time point given: patch test 1, 2 weeks after DPC sensitization. Treatment described: therapeutic diphenylcyclopropenone sensitization with weekly scalp DPC. TCRdb used MiXCR to reprocess the RACE reads, holding one entry per CDR3 protein. The data contain around 120,000 distinct CDR3 sequences, about 12% of them singletons. The input for sequencing was whole blood, taken in connection with sensitization to the hapten diphenylcyclopropenone (DPC). These receptors were obtained from a woman between 45 and 65 years old with alopecia areata. Some clones in this sample may be carry-over from other donors' samples.

This clonotype came up many times. The chain recombines TRBV14 with TRBJ2-7; D perhaps matches TRBD2 (5 bases). The CDR3 runs 14 residues. V dropped 4 bases and J dropped 1 base, with 11 bases sitting between them. Per germline, CDR1 SGHDN and CDR2 FVKESK. CDR3 bases: TGTGCCAGCAGCCTTCAGGAGGAGTCCTACGAGCAGTACTTC. It is translated as CASSLQEESYEQYF.

The chain recombines TRBV7-6 with TRBJ2-1; 8 bases match TRBD2. The germline gives CDR1 SGHVS, CDR2 FNYEAQ. V dropped 4 bases and J dropped 4; count of bases not matched to a gene: 6. The CDR3 has 15 residues. As DNA, the CDR3 is TGTGCCAGCAGCTCTGCCCGGGGGGGGTACAATGAGCAGTTCTTC. Translated: CASSSARGGYNEQFF.

This clonotype was found a few times. This chain links TRBV28 with TRBJ1-1; D uncertain. The CDR3 length is 13 residues. Trimming took off 8 bases at V and 0 bases at J, with 10 bases between the two ends. The V gene's germline CDR1 is MDHEN and CDR2 SYDVKM. This CDR3 reads CASLEVLNTEAFF. The CDR3 DNA reads as TGTGCCAGCTTGGAGGTGTTGAACACTGAAGCTTTCTTT.

Ten or more counts support this clonotype. The chain joins TRBV12-3 or TRBV12-4 to TRBJ2-1, with 9 bases lining up with TRBD1. With 5 bases clipped from V and 3 bases from J, the junction kept 5 bases outside the gene matches. The length of the CDR3 is 15 residues. CDR3 residues: CASSQGQGNYNEQFF. CDR3 in DNA: TGTGCCAGCAGTCAGGGACAGGGAAACTACAATGAGCAGTTCTTC.

This clonotype has a handful of counts. The V and J genes are TRBV14 and TRBJ2-1, with D uncertain. Germline assignment: CDR1 SGHDN and CDR2 FVKESK. Trimming took off 4 bases at V and 4 bases at J, with 8 bases between the two ends. The CDR3 spans 13 residues. The CDR3 loop reads CASSLQTYNEQFF. The CDR3 DNA is TGTGCCAGCAGCCTTCAGACATACAATGAGCAGTTCTTC.